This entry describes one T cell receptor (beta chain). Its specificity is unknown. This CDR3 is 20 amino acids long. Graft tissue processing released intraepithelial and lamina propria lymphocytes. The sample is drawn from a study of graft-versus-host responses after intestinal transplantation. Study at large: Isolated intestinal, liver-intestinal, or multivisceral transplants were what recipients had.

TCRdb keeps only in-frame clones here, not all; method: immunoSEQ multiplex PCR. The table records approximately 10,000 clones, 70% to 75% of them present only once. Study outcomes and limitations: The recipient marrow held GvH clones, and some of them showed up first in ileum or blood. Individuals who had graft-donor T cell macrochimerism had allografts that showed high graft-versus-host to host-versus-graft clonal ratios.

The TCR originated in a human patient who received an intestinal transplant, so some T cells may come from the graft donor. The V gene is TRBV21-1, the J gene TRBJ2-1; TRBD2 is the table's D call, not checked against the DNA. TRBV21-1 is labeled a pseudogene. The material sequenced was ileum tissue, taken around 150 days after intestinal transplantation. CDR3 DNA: TGTGCCAGCAGCACCGGCTCCGGGACTAGCGCCCTGAGAGTCGTGAATGAGCAGTTCTTC. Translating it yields CASSTGSGTSALRVVNEQFF.